These 19 T cell receptor beta chains originate from one sample sequenced in a study of beta chain features in type 1 diabetes. Expressed TCRB transcripts got sequenced, as all isolated RNA was reverse transcribed. The table came from immunoSEQ multiplex PCR; TCRdb's copy has only in-frame clones and leaves some out. The sample contains 150,000 to 200,000 clones, less than 9.5% of which appear only once. The sequenced material came from central memory CD4+ T cells from blood. All receptors come from a woman in her late teens or twenties in good health.

This clone was recorded a few times. This rearrangement joins TRBV5-4 to TRBJ2-5; 10 bases agree with TRBD1. Germline-derived CDR1 and CDR2 are SGHNT and YYREEE (reference sequence). V gave up 4 bases and J gave up 5 bases; unmatched junction bases: 5. This CDR3 is built from 14 residues. The CDR3 region has the DNA TGTGCCAGCAGCCTCGACAGGGGGCGGGAGACCCAGTACTTC. Its protein product is CASSLDRGRETQYF.

The rearrangement joins TRBV25-1 to TRBJ2-7; the D gene is possibly TRBD1 (6 bases). Germline CDR1 MGHDK, CDR2 SYGVNS. Trimming left V 5 bases short and J 0 bases short, with 14 bases between. The CDR3 runs to 15 residues. The CDR3 loop reads CASSKQGIFSYEQYF. The CDR3 region has the DNA TGTGCCAGCAGTAAACAGGGTATTTTCTCCTACGAGCAGTACTTC.

V usage is TRBV30 and J usage is TRBJ1-2; D unclear. There are 12 residues in the CDR3. Between the trimmed V and J ends, which lost 2 bases and 5 bases, there was a span of 9 bases. Germline CDR1 GTSNPN, CDR2 SVGIG (reference sequence). CDR3 nucleotides: TGTGCCTGGAGTCACAGTATTTATGGCTACACCTTC. It specifies CAWSHSIYGYTF.

The chain is built from TRBV29-1 and TRBJ2-2; 10 bases agree with TRBD1. The CDR3 contains 16 residues. Germline loops: CDR1 SQVTM, CDR2 ANQGSEA. V dropped 4 bases and J dropped 8; count of bases not matched to a gene: 13. The CDR3 region has the DNA TGCAGCGTTGCGTCTCCACCGGGACAGGGGCGAGGGGAGCTGTTTTTT. It is translated as CSVASPPGQGRGELFF.

This clone was seen more than once but under ten times. The chain combines TRBV4-3 with TRBJ2-1, with D possibly being TRBD1 (5 bases). The V gene lost 0 bases and the J gene lost 5 bases, with 8 bases spanning the gap. This CDR3 has 14 amino acids. The V gene's germline CDR1 is LGHNA and CDR2 YSLEER. The CDR3 reads CASSQETGDNEQFF. CDR3 nucleotides: TGCGCCAGCAGCCAAGAAACAGGAGACAATGAGCAGTTCTTC.

The chain employs TRBV5-4 and TRBJ1-1, with 9 bases fitting TRBD1. J lost 4 bases, V lost 4 bases, and 5 bases had no gene match. The germline gives CDR1 SGHNT, CDR2 YYREEE (reference sequence). The CDR3 sequence is 14 residues long. The CDR3 spells CASSGTGQGTEAFF. The CDR3 DNA reads as TGTGCCAGCAGCGGGACAGGGCAGGGCACTGAAGCTTTCTTT.

This clone appeared a few times. The chain is built from TRBV30 and TRBJ1-2; possibly TRBD1 for D (5 bases). V lost 0 bases, J lost 3 bases, and 8 bases lay in between. The CDR3 contains 13 residues. Germline CDR1 and CDR2: GTSNPN and SVGIG (reference sequence). CDR3 in DNA: TGTGCCTGGAGTGTAAAGGGGTACTATGGCTACACCTTC. Translation gives CAWSVKGYYGYTF. Combining the CDR3 with reference TRBV30 and TRBJ1-2 gives the whole variable domain SQTIHQWPATLVQPVGSPLSLECTVEGTSNPNLYWYRQAAGRGLQLLFYSVGIGQISSEVPQNLSASRPQDRQFILSSKKLLLSDSGFYLCAWSVKGYYGYTFGSGTRLTVV.

The CDR3 DNA reads TGTGCCAGCAGAGCCACTAGTTCTGGGAATGAGCAGTTCTTC. It codes for CASRATSSGNEQFF. The V gene is TRBV2, the J gene TRBJ2-1; D might be TRBD2 (5 bases). Trimming took off 6 bases at V and 7 bases at J, with 16 bases between the two ends. The CDR3 has 14 amino acids. Germline CDR1 is SNHLY and CDR2 is FYNNEI.

This clone was counted only a few times. The chain links TRBV28 to TRBJ2-2; D might be TRBD2 (5 bases). From germline, CDR1 is MDHEN and CDR2 SYDVKM. Trimming stripped 5 bases from V and 7 bases from J, with 8 bases between. The CDR3 is 12 amino acids. In DNA, the CDR3 is TGTGCCAGCAGTGTAACTAGCGGGGAGCTGTTTTTT. It is translated as CASSVTSGELFF.

This clone showed up just a few times. The chain carries TRBV7-2 and TRBJ2-7; TRBD2 aligns across 8 bases. Germline loops: CDR1 SGHTA, CDR2 FQGNSA. With 2 bases clipped from V and 1 base from J, the junction kept 4 bases outside the gene matches. The CDR3 spans 15 residues. DNA of the CDR3: TGTGCCAGCAGCTTAACCAGCGGGGGTTCCTACGAGCAGTACTTC. It codes for CASSLTSGGSYEQYF.

The rearrangement links TRBV7-9 to TRBJ2-3; a possible D gene is TRBD2 (5 bases). Germline V gene sequence: CDR1 SEHNR, CDR2 FQNEAQ (reference sequence). This CDR3 is 13 amino acids long. V was shortened by 8 bases and J by 6 bases, with 15 bases between the two germline ends. The CDR3, as DNA: TGTGCCAGCGCAGTGGCGGGCGTTGATACGCAGTATTTT. Encoded protein: CASAVAGVDTQYF.

This clone was seen more than once but under ten times. The chain joins TRBV15 to TRBJ2-5, with D possibly matching TRBD2 (6 bases). V was cut by 0 bases and J by 5 bases, with 13 bases left in between. The CDR3 consists of 15 residues. Germline lookup yields CDR1 LNHNV and CDR2 YYDKDF (reference sequence). The CDR3 DNA follows: TGTGCCACCAGCAGAGACCCCGGGGGAGCCGAGACCCAGTACTTC. Encoded protein: CATSRDPGGAETQYF.

This clone has a handful of counts. The J gene is TRBJ2-7, the V gene TRBV5-4, with 14 bases aligning to TRBD2. CDR3 size: 16 residues. Germline lookup yields CDR1 SGHNT and CDR2 YYREEE (reference sequence). With 4 bases clipped from V and 6 bases from J, the junction kept 9 bases outside the gene matches. The CDR3 loop is CASSAGTSGRGGEQYF. The CDR3 coding sequence is TGTGCCAGCAGCGCCGGGACTAGCGGGAGAGGGGGCGAGCAGTACTTC.

This clone was detected only a few times. V and J are TRBV10-3 and TRBJ2-7, with TRBD2 identical over 7 bases. In germline, CDR1 is ENHRY, CDR2 SYGVKD. The CDR3 contains 12 residues. V was pared by 6 bases and J by 5 bases, with 4 bases of the junction left unmatched. CDR3: CAIRPGGNEQYF. The CDR3 DNA sequence: TGTGCCATCAGACCGGGGGGAAACGAGCAGTACTTC.

V and J are TRBV7-2 and TRBJ2-2, with 7 bases lining up with TRBD2. Germline CDR1 SGHTA, CDR2 FQGNSA. There are 15 residues in the CDR3. V shed 5 bases, J shed 3 bases, and the junction held 6 bases outside the gene matches. CDR3 sequence: CASSVGAGDTGELFF. CDR3 coding DNA: TGTGCCAGCAGCGTAGGGGCGGGGGACACCGGGGAGCTGTTTTTT.

This clone was observed a few times. The chain is built from TRBV11-2 and TRBJ2-3; tentatively, D is TRBD2 (6 bases). Deletions cut 1 base from V and 5 bases from J, with 10 bases between. The length of the CDR3 is 14 residues. Germline V CDR1 and CDR2: SGHAT, FQNNGV. In nucleotides, the CDR3 is TGTGCCAGCAGCTTAGCCCCAGCGGGAGATACGCAGTATTTT. This gives the protein CASSLAPAGDTQYF. Complete variable domain (other parts from reference TRBV11-2 and TRBJ2-3): EAGVAQSPRYKIIEKRQSVAFWCNPISGHATLYWYQQILGQGPKLLIQFQNNGVVDDSQLPKDRFSAERLKGVDSTLKIQPAKLEDSAVYLCASSLAPAGDTQYFGPGTRLTVL.

This clone has more than one count but fewer than ten. The rearrangement links TRBV7-2 to TRBJ1-2, with D uncertain. The CDR3 runs to 15 residues. The germline gives CDR1 SGHTA, CDR2 FQGNSA. V was clipped by 2 bases and J by 7 bases, with 17 bases between them. CDR3 residues: CASSLTTTGRIGYTF. The DNA of the CDR3 is TGTGCCAGCAGCTTAACAACAACGGGGAGGATTGGCTACACCTTC.

This clone has more than one count but fewer than ten. The V and J genes are TRBV28 and TRBJ2-7, with 7 bases matching TRBD2. The CDR3 consists of 15 residues. Germline CDR1 is MDHEN and CDR2 is SYDVKM. Germline trimming cut 5 bases from V and 1 base from J; bases unmatched to any gene: 8. CDR3 nucleotide sequence: TGTGCCAGCAGTGACCAGCGGGGCGAATCCTACGAGCAGTACTTC. The encoded protein is CASSDQRGESYEQYF.

The chain recombines TRBV10-3 with TRBJ2-3; tentative D call: TRBD2 (6 bases). Per the germline V gene, CDR1 is ENHRY and CDR2 is SYGVKD. The CDR3 totals 12 residues. The V gene lost 10 bases and the J gene lost 2 bases, with 10 bases spanning the gap. This CDR3 is CATTGVTDTQYF. The CDR3 coding sequence is TGTGCCACAACGGGGGTCACAGATACGCAGTATTTT.